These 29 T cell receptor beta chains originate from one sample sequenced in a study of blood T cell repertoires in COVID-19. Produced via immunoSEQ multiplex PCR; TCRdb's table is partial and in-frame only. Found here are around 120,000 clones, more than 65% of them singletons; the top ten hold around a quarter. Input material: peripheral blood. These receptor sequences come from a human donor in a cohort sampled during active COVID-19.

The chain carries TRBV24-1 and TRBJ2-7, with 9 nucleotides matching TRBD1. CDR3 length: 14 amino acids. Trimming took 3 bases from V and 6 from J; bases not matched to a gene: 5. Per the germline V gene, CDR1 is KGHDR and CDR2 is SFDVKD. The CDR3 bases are TGTGCCACCAGTGATCCGGGACAGGGTGGCGAGCAGTACTTC. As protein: CATSDPGQGGEQYF.

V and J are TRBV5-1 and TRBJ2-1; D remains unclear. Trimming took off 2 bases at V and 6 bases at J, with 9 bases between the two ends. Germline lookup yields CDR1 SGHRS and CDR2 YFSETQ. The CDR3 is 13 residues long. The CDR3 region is CASSLPTLNEQFF. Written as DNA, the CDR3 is TGCGCCAGCAGCTTACCTACCCTCAATGAGCAGTTCTTC.

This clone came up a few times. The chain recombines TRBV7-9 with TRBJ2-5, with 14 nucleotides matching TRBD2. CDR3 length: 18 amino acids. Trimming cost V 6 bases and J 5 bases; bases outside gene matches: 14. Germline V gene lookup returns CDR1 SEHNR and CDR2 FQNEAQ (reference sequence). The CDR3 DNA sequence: TGTGCCAGCAGTCTGAGTGGGACTAGCGGGAGTCCTCGGGAGACCCAGTACTTC. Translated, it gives CASSLSGTSGSPRETQYF.

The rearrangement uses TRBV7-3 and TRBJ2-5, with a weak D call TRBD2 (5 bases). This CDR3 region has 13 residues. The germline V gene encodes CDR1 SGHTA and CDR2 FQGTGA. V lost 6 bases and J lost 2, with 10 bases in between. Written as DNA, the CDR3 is TGTGCCAGCAGGATGACGGGGCAAGAGACCCAGTACTTC. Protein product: CASRMTGQETQYF.

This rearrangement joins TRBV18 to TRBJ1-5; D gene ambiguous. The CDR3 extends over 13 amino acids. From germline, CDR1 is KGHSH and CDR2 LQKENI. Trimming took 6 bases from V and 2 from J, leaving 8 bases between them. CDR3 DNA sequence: TGTGCCAGCTCCGGGGAAGGCAATCAGCCCCAGCATTTT. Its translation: CASSGEGNQPQHF.

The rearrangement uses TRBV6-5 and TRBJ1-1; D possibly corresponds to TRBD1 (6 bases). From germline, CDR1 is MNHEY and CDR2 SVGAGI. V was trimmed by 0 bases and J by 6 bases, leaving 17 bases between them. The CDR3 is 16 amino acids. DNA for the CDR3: TGTGCCAGCAGTTACTCGGTTACAGGGCTGGTCGCTGAAGCTTTCTTT. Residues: CASSYSVTGLVAEAFF.

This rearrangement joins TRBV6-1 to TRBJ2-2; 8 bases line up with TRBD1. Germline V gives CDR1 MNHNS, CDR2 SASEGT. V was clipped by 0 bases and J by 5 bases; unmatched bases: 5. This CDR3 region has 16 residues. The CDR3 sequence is CASSEARGQDTGELFF. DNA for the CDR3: TGTGCCAGCAGTGAAGCGAGGGGACAGGATACCGGGGAGCTGTTTTTT.

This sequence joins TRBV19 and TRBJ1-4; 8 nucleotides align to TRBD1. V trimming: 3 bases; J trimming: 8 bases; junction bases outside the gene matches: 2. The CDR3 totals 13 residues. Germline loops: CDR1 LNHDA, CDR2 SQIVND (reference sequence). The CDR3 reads CASSIRGREKLFF. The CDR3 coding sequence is TGTGCCAGTAGTATCAGGGGGCGCGAAAAACTGTTTTTT. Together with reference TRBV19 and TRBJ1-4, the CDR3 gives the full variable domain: DGGITQSPKYLFRKEGQNVTLSCEQNLNHDAMYWYRQDPGQGLRLIYYSQIVNDFQKGDIAEGYSVSREKKESFPLTVTSAQKNPTAFYLCASSIRGREKLFFGSGTQLSVL.

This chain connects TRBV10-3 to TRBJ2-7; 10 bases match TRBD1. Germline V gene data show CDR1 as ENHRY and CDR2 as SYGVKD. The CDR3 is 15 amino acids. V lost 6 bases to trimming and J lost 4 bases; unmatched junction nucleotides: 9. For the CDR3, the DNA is TGTGCCATCAGCCCGGGACAGGGGCTGGAGTACGAGCAGTACTTC. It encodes CAISPGQGLEYEQYF.

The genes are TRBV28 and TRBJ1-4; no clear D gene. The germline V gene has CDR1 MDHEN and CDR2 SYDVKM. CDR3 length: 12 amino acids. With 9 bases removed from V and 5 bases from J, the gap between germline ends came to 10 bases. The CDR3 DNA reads TGTGCCAGTTATACGGGGAATGAAAAACTGTTTTTT. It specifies CASYTGNEKLFF.

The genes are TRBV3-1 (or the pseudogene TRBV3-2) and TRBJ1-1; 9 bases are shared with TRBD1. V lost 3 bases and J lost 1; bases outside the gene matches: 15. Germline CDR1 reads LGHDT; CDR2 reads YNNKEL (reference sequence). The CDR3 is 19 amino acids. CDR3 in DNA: TGTGCCAGCAGCCAGGGACAGGGCTTAAGCACAAGAGGGAACACTGAAGCTTTCTTT. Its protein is CASSQGQGLSTRGNTEAFF.

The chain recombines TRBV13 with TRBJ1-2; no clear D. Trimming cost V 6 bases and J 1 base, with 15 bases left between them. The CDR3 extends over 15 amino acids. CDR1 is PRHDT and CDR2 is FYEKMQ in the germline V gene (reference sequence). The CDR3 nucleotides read TGTGCCAGCAGAAACTCCCGGCGGGGTAACTATGGCTACACCTTC. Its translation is CASRNSRRGNYGYTF.

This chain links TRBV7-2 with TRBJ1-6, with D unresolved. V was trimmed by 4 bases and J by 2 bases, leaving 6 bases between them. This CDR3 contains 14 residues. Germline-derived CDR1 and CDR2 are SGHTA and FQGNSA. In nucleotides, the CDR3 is TGTGCCAGCAGCTGGGAGGCCTATAATTCACCCCTCCACTTT. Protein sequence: CASSWEAYNSPLHF.

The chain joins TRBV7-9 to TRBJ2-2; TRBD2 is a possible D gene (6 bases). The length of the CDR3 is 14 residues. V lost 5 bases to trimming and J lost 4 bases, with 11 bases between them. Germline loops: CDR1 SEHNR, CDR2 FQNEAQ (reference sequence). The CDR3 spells CASSQSGSTGELFF. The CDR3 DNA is TGTGCCAGCAGCCAAAGCGGGTCCACCGGGGAGCTGTTTTTT.

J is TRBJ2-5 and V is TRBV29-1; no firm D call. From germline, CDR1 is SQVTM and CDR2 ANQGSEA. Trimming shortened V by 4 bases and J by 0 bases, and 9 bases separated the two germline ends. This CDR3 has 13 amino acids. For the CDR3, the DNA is TGCAGCGTTGTAGCCAGTAACCAAGAGACCCAGTACTTC. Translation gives CSVVASNQETQYF.

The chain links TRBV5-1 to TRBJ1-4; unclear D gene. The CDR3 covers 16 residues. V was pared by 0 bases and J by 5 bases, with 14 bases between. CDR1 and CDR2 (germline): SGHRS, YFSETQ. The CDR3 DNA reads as TGCGCCAGCAGCTTGGCCGTCGGGTCCAGAAATGAAAAACTGTTTTTT. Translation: CASSLAVGSRNEKLFF.

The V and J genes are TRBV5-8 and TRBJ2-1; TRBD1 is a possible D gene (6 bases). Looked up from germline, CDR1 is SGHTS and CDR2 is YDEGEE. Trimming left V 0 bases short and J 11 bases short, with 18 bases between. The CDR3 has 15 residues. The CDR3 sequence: CASSLEVWTGTKQFF. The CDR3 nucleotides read TGTGCCAGCAGCTTGGAAGTTTGGACCGGGACAAAGCAGTTCTTC.

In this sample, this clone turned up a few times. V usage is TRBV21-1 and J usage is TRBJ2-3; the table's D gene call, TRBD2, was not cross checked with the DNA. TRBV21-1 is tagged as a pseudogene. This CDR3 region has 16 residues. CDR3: CASSKVQNSVIDTQYF. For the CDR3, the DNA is TGTGCCAGCAGCAAAGTTCAAAATAGTGTGATAGATACGCAGTATTTT.

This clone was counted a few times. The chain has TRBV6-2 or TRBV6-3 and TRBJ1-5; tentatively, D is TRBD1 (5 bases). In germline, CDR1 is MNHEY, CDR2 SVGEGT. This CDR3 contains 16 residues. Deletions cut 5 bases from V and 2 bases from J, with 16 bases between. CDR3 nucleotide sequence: TGTGCCAGCAGTCAGTCCCAGGGCGTCGGCAATCAGCCCCAGCATTTT. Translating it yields CASSQSQGVGNQPQHF.

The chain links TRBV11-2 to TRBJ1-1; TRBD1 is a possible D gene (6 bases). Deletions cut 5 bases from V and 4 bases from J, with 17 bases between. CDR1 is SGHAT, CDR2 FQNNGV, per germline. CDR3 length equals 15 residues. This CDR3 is CASSIKGGGSTEAFF. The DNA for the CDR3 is TGTGCCAGCAGCATAAAAGGGGGTGGTTCCACTGAAGCTTTCTTT. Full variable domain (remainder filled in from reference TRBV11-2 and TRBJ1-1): EAGVAQSPRYKIIEKRQSVAFWCNPISGHATLYWYQQILGQGPKLLIQFQNNGVVDDSQLPKDRFSAERLKGVDSTLKIQPAKLEDSAVYLCASSIKGGGSTEAFFGQGTRLTVV.

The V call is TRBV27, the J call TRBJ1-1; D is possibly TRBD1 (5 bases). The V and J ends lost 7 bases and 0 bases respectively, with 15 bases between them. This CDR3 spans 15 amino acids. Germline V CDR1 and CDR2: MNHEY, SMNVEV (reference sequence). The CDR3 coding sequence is TGTGCCAGCACCCCCAGGTCGGGGGTGAACACTGAAGCTTTCTTT. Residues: CASTPRSGVNTEAFF.

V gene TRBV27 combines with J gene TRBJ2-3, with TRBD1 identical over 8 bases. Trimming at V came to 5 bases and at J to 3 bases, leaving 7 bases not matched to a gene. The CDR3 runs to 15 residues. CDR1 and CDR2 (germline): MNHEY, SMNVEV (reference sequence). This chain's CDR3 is CASSPLRGPTDTQYF. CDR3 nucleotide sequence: TGTGCCAGCAGTCCTCTCAGGGGGCCGACAGATACGCAGTATTTT.

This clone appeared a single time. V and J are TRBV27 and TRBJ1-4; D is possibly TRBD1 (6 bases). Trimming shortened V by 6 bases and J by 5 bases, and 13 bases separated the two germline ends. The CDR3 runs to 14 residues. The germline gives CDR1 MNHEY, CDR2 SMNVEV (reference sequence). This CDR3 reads CASSSQGLNEKLFF. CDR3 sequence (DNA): TGTGCCAGCAGCTCACAGGGATTGAATGAAAAACTGTTTTTT.

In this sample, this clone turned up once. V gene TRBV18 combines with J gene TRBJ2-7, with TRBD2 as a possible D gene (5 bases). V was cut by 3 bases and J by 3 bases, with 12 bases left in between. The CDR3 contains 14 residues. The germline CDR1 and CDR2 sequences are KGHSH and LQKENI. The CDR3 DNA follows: TGTGCCAGCTCACCGGAGCGGCAGAACTACGAGCAGTACTTC. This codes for CASSPERQNYEQYF.

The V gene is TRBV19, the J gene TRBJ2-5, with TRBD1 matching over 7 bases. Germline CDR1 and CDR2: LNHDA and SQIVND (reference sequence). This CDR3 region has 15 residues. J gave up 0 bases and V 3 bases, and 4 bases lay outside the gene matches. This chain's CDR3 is CASSIFRGNQETQYF. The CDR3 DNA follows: TGTGCCAGTAGTATTTTCAGGGGGAACCAAGAGACCCAGTACTTC.

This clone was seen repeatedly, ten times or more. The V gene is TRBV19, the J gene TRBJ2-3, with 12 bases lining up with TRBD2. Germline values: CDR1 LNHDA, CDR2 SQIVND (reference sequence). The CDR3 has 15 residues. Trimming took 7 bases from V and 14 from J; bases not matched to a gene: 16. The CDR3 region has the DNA TGTGCCAGTAATAACCCACTAGCGGGAGGAACCTGGCCGTATTTT. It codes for CASNNPLAGGTWPYF. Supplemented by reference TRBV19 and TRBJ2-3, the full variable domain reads DGGITQSPKYLFRKEGQNVTLSCEQNLNHDAMYWYRQDPGQGLRLIYYSQIVNDFQKGDIAEGYSVSREKKESFPLTVTSAQKNPTAFYLCASNNPLAGGTWPYFGPGTRLTVL.

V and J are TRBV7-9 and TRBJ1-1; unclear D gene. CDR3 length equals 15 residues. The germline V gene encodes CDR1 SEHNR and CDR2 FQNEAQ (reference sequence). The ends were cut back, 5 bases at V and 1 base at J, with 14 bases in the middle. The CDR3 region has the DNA TGTGCCAGCAGCCTATTAATGGGAGGGAACACTGAAGCTTTCTTT. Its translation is CASSLLMGGNTEAFF.

The CDR3 loop reads CASSYISRLAGKNEQFF. DNA for the CDR3: TGTGCCAGCAGTTACATTTCACGACTAGCGGGGAAGAATGAGCAGTTCTTC. V is TRBV6-2 or TRBV6-3 and J is TRBJ2-1; the match to TRBD2 covers 11 bases. After removal of 2 bases from V and 7 bases from J, the junction contained 10 bases not matched to a gene. The CDR3 spans 17 residues. Germline CDR1 and CDR2: MNHEY and SVGEGT.

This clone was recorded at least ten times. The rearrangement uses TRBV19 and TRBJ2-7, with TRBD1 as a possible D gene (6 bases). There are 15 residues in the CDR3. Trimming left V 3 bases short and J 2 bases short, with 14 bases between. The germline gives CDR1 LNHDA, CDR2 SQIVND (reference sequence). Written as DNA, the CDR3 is TGTGCCAGTAGTATCTCAAGACAGGACCCCTACGAGCAGTACTTC. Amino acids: CASSISRQDPYEQYF.